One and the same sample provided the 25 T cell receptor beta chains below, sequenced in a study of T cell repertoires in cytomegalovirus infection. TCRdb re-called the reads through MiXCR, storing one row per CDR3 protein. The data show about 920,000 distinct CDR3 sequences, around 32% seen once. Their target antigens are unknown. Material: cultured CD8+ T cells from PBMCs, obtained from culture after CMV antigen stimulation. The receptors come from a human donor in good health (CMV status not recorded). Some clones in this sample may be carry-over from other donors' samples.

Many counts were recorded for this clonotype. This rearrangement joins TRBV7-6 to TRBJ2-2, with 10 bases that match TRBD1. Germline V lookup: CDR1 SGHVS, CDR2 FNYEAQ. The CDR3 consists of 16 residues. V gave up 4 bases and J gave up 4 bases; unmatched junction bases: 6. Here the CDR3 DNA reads TGTGCCAGCAGCTACCGGACAGGGGGTAGCACCGGGGAGCTGTTTTTT. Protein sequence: CASSYRTGGSTGELFF.

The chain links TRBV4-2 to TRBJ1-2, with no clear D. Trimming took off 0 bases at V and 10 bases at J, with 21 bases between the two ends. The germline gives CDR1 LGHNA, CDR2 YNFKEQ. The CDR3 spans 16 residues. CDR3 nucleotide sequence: TGTGCCAGCAGCCAAGAGTTTACCGTTTCTACCATTCCCTACACCTTC. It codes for CASSQEFTVSTIPYTF.

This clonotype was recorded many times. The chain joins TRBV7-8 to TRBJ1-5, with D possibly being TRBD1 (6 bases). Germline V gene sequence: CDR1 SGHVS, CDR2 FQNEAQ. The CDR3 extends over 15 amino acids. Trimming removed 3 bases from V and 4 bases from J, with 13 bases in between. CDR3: CASSFQQGPNQPQHF. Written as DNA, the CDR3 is TGTGCCAGCAGCTTCCAACAGGGCCCGAATCAGCCCCAGCATTTT.

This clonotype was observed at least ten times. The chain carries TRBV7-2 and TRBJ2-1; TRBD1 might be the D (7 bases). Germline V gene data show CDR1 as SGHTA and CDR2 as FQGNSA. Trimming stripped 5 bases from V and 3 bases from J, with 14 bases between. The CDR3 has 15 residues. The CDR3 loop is CASSAGGTFYNEQFF. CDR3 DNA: TGTGCCAGCAGCGCAGGGGGGACTTTCTACAATGAGCAGTTCTTC.

The DNA of the CDR3 is TGTGCCAGCTGTGGGACAGAAGAGACCCAGTACTTC. It encodes CASCGTEETQYF. The V gene is TRBV2, the J gene TRBJ2-5; 7 nucleotides agree with TRBD1. J was trimmed by 3 bases and V by 8 bases; bases with no gene match: 3. Germline loops: CDR1 SNHLY, CDR2 FYNNEI. The CDR3 loop spans 12 amino acids.

The CDR3 sequence: CASSEDNGLNTEAFF. The CDR3 DNA reads as TGTGCCAGCAGTGAGGACAATGGTTTAAACACTGAAGCTTTCTTT. The genes are TRBV6-5 and TRBJ1-1; possibly TRBD1 for D (5 bases). Per the germline V gene, CDR1 is MNHEY and CDR2 is SVGAGI. V was clipped by 5 bases and J by 2 bases, with 15 bases between them. The length of the CDR3 is 15 residues.

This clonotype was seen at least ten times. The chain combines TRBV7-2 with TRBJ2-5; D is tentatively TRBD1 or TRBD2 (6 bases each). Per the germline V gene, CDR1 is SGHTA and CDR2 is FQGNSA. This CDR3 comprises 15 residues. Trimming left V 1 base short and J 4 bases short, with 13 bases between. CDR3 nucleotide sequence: TGTGCCAGCAGCTTAGATTTCGGGGGCCGAGAGACCCAGTACTTC. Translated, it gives CASSLDFGGRETQYF.

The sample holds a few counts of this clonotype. This CDR3 is CASPGLAGGETQYF. CDR3 sequence (DNA): TGTGCCAGCCCCGGACTAGCGGGGGGAGAGACCCAGTACTTC. The V gene is TRBV6-1, the J gene TRBJ2-5; 14 positions agree with TRBD2. Germline CDR1 and CDR2: MNHNS and SASEGT. V shed 8 bases, J shed 4 bases, and the junction held 3 bases outside the gene matches. This CDR3 comprises 14 residues.

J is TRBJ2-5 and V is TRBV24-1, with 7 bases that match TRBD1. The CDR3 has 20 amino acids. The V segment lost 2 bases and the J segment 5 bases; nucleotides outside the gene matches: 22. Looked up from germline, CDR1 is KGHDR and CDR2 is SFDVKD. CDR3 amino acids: CATSDYPNRNWDSNEETQYF. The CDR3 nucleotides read TGTGCCACCAGTGATTACCCGAACCGCAATTGGGACAGCAATGAGGAGACCCAGTACTTC.

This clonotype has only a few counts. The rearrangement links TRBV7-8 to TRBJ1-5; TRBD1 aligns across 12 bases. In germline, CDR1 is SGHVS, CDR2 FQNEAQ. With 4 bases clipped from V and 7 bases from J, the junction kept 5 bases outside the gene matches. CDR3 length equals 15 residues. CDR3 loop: CASSSGQGAGQPQHF. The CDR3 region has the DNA TGTGCCAGCAGCTCGGGACAGGGGGCAGGGCAGCCCCAGCATTTT.

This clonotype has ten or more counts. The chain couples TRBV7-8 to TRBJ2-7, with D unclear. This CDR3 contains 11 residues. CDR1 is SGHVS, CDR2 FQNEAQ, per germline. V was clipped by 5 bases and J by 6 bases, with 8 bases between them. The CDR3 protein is CASSLPGEQYF. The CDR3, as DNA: TGTGCCAGCAGCCTACCCGGCGAGCAGTACTTC.

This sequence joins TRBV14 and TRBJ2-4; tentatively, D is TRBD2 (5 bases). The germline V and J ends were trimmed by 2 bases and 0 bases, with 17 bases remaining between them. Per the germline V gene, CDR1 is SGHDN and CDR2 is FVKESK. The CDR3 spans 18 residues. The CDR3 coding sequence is TGTGCCAGCAGCCAATACCCCCGCCGGGAACTAGCCAAAAACATTCAGTACTTC. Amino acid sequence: CASSQYPRRELAKNIQYF.

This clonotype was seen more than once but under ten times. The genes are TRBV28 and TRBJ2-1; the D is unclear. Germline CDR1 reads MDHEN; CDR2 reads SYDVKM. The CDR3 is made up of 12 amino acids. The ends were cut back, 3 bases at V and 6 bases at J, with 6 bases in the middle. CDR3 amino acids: CASSFRFNEQFF. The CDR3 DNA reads TGTGCCAGCAGTTTTCGGTTCAATGAGCAGTTCTTC.

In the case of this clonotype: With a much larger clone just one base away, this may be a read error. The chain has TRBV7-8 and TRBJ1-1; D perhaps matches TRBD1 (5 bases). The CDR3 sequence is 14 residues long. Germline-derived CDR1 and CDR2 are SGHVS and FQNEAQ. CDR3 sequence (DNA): TGTGTCAGCTCCCGCCCAGGGTTGGGCACTGAAGCTTTCTTT. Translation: CVSSRPGLGTEAFF. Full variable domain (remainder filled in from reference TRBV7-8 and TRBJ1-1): GAGVSQSPRYKVAKRGQDVALRCDPISGHVSLFWYQQALGQGPEFLTYFQNEAQLDKSGLPSDRFFAERPEGSVSTLKIQRTQQEDSAVYLCVSSRPGLGTEAFFGQGTRLTVV.

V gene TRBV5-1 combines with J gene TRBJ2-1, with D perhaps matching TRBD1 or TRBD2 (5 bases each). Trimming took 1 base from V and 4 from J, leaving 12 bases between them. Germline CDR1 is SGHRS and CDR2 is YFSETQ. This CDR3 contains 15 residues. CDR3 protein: CASSLCRDGYNEQFF. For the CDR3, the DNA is TGCGCCAGCAGCTTGTGCAGGGACGGGTACAATGAGCAGTTCTTC.

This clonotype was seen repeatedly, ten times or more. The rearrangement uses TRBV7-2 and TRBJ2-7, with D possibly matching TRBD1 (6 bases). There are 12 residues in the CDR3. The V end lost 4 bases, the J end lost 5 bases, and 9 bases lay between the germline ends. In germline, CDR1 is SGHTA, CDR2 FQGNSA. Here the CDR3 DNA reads TGTGCCAGCAGCTCCACAGGGAACGAGCAGTACTTC. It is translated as CASSSTGNEQYF.

CDR3 DNA: TGTGCCAGCAGGACAACAGGGTGGGAGCAGTTCTTC. Its translation: CASRTTGWEQFF. The gene calls are TRBV6-2 or TRBV6-3 and TRBJ2-1, with D maybe TRBD1 (6 bases). The germline V gene has CDR1 MNHEY and CDR2 SVGEGT. This CDR3 spans 12 amino acids. V lost 6 bases and J 10 bases, leaving 13 bases between the germline ends.

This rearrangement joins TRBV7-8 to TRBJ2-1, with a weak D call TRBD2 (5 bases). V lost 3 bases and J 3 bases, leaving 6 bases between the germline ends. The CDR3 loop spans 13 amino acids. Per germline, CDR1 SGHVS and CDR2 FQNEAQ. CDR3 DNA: TGTGCCAGCAGCTTGAGGGTCTACAATGAGCAGTTCTTC. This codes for CASSLRVYNEQFF.

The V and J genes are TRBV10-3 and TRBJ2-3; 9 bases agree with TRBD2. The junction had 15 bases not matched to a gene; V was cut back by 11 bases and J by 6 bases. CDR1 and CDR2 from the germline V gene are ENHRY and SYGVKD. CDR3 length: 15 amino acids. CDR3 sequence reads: CAPFRGGAAADTQYF. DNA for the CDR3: TGTGCCCCCTTCCGCGGGGGGGCCGCGGCGGATACGCAGTATTTT.

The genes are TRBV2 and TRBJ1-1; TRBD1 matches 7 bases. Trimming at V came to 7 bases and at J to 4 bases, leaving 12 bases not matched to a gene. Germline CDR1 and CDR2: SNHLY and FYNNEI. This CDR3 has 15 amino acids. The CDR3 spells CASTHLPGGSTEAFF. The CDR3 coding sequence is TGTGCCAGCACTCACCTCCCAGGGGGAAGCACTGAAGCTTTCTTT.

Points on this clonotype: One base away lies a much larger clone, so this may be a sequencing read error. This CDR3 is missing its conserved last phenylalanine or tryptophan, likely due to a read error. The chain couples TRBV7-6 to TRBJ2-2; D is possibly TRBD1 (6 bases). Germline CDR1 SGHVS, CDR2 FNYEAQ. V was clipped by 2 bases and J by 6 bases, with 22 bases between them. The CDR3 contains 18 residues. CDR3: CASSLSPLGQSEAGELFS. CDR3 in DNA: TGTGCCAGCAGCTTATCCCCCTTAGGACAGTCCGAGGCCGGGGAGCTGTTTTCT.

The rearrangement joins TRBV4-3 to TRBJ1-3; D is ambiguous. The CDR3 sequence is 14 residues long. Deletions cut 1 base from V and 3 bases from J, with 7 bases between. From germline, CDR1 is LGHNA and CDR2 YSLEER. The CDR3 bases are TGCGCCAGCAGCCAAGCGACGCTTGGAAACACCATATATTTT. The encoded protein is CASSQATLGNTIYF.

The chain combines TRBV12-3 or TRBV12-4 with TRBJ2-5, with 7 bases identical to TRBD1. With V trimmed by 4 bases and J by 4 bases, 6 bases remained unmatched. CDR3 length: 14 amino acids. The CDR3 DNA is TGTGCCAGCAGTTCATCACAGGGGTCAGAGACCCAGTACTTC. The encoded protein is CASSSSQGSETQYF.

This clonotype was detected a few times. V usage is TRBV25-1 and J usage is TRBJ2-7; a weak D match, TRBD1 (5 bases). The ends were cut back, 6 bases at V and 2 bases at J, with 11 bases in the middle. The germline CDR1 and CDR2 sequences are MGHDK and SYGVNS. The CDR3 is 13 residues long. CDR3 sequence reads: CASRDTTPYEQYF. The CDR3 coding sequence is TGTGCCAGCAGGGACACCACCCCCTACGAGCAGTACTTC.

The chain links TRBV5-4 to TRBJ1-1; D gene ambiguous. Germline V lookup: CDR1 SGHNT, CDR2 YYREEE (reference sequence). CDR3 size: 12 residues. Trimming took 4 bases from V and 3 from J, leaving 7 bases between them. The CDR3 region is CASSGMDTEAFF. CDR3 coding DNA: TGTGCCAGCAGCGGCATGGACACTGAAGCTTTCTTT. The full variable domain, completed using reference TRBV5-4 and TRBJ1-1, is ETGVTQSPTHLIKTRGQQVTLRCSSQSGHNTVSWYQQALGQGPQFIFQYYREEENGRGNFPPRFSGLQFPNYSSELNVNALELDDSALYLCASSGMDTEAFFGQGTRLTVV.